Listed here is a single T cell receptor (beta chain). The V gene's germline CDR1 is GTSNPN and CDR2 SVGIG (reference sequence). This CDR3 comprises 15 residues. Trimming took off 0 bases at V and 0 bases at J, with 8 bases between the two ends. The data originate from a study of blood T cell repertoires in COVID-19. Study-level information: PBMCs, B-cell-depleted T cells, or T cells provided the cDNA or gDNA that made up the material.

Authors' methods: Reference gene primer amplification yielded estimated nucleated cell counts. The table came from immunoSEQ multiplex PCR; TCRdb's copy has only in-frame clones and leaves some out. V and J calls and clone size are those listed in that table; D and trimming were worked out from the DNA. The sample holds some 220,000 clones; 83% are singletons and the top ten take 1.3%. During active infection, Seattle patients enrolled and were then monitored through disease. V gene TRBV30 combines with J gene TRBJ1-4; D unresolved. The sequence derives from a woman aged 25 to 39 with COVID-19, enrolled during active disease. Sequencing was carried out using peripheral blood. CDR3 in amino acids: CAWSVRSSTNEKLFF. The CDR3, as DNA: TGTGCCTGGAGTGTACGGTCCTCAACTAATGAAAAACTGTTTTTT.